This TCR beta chain is drawn from a study of blood T cell repertoires in COVID-19. Study-level background: PBMCs, B-cell-depleted T cells, or T cells were the source of the cDNA or gDNA that made up the material.

Recruited during active infection, patients (from Seattle) were subsequently followed longitudinally. As handled by the study authors: The assay estimated nucleated cells by amplifying reference gene primers. Sequencing used immunoSEQ multiplex PCR; TCRdb keeps in-frame clones, though not all of them. That table gives V, J and clone size, and the DNA gave D and trimming. Here the sample spans 200,000 to 250,000 clones, less than 85% being singletons. The sample comprised peripheral blood. This clonotype was obtained from a woman over 75 with COVID-19, enrolled during active disease.

In DNA form, the CDR3 reads TGTGCCAGCAGCTCTCTCGGGGGAGCGAACACTGAAGCTTTCTTT. Its translation is CASSSLGGANTEAFF. This chain uses TRBV5-4 with TRBJ1-1; the D gene is possibly TRBD1 (5 bases). Germline CDR1 SGHNT, CDR2 YYREEE (reference sequence). V was trimmed by 3 bases and J by 1 base, leaving 13 bases between them. CDR3 length equals 15 residues. Based on the CDR3 plus reference TRBV5-4 and TRBJ1-1, the full variable domain is ETGVTQSPTHLIKTRGQQVTLRCSSQSGHNTVSWYQQALGQGPQFIFQYYREEENGRGNFPPRFSGLQFPNYSSELNVNALELDDSALYLCASSSLGGANTEAFFGQGTRLTVV.